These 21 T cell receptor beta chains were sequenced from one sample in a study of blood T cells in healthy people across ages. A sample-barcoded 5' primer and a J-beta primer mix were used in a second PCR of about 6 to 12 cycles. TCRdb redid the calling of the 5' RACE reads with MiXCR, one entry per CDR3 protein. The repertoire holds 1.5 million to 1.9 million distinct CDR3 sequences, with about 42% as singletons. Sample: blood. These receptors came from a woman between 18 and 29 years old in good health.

CDR3 DNA sequence: TGTGCCAGCAGCGCGGTTCCCGGGACCCCTGGGAACATTCAGTACTTC. It encodes CASSAVPGTPGNIQYF. The rearrangement joins TRBV5-5 to TRBJ2-4; the D gene could be TRBD1 or TRBD2 (5 bases each). Trimming stripped 4 bases from V and 7 bases from J, with 21 bases between. The CDR3 sequence is 16 residues long. Germline V gene data show CDR1 as SGHKS and CDR2 as YYEKEE (reference sequence).

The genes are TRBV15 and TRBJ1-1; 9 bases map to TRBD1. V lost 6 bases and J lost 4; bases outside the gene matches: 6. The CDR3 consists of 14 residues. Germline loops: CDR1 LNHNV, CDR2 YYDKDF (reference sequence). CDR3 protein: CATREGTGSTEAFF. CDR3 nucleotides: TGTGCCACCAGGGAAGGGACAGGGAGCACTGAAGCTTTCTTT.

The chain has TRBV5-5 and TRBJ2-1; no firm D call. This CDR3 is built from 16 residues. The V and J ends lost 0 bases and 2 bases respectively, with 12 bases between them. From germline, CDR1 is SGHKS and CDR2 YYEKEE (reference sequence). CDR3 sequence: CASSLDLGQPYNEQFF. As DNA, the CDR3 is TGTGCCAGCAGCTTGGACCTAGGTCAGCCCTACAATGAGCAGTTCTTC.

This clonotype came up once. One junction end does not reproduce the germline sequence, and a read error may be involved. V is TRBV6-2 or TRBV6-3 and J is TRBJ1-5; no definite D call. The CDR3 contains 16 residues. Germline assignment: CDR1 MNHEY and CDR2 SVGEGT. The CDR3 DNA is TGTGCCAGCAGCGAGGTTGGCTCAAATAGCAATCAGCCCAAGCATTTT. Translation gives CASSEVGSNSNQPKHF.

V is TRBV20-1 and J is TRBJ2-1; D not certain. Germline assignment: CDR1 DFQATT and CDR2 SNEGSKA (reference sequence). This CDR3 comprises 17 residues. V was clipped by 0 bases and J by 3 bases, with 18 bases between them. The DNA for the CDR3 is TGCAGTGCTAGAGATCCCCACCAAGAACTATTCTACAATGAGCAGTTCTTC. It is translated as CSARDPHQELFYNEQFF.

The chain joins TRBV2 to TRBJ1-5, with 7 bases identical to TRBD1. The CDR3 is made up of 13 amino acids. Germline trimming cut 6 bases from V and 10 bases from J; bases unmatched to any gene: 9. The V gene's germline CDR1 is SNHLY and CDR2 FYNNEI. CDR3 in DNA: TGTGCCAGCAGGGGACAGTCGGGTGGACCCCAGCATTTT. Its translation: CASRGQSGGPQHF.

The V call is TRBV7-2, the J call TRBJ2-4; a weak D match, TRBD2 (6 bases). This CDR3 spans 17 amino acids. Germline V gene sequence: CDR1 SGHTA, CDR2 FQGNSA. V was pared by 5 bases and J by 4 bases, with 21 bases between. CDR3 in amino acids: CASSRSLGSGSKNIQYF. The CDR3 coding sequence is TGTGCCAGCAGCAGGTCACTCGGGAGTGGGTCAAAAAACATTCAGTACTTC.

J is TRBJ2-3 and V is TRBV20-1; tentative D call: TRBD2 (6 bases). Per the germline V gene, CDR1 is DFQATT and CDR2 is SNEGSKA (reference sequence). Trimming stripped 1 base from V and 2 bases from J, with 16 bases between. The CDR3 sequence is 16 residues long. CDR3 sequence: CSARGGKAGYTDTQYF. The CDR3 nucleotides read TGCAGTGCTAGAGGGGGTAAGGCGGGATACACAGATACGCAGTATTTT.

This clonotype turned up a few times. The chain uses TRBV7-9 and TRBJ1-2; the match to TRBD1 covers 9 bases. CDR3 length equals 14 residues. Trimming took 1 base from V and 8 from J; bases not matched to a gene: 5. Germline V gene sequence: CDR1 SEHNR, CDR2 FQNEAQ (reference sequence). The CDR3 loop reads CASSLGDRAEGYTF. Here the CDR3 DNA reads TGTGCCAGCAGCTTAGGGGACAGGGCAGAAGGCTACACCTTC.

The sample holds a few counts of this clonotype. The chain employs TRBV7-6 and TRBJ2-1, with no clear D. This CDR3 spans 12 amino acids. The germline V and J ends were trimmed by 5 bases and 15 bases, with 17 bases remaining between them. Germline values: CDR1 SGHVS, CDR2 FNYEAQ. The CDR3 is CASSQTPMELFF. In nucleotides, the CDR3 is TGTGCCAGCAGCCAGACCCCTATGGAGTTGTTCTTC.

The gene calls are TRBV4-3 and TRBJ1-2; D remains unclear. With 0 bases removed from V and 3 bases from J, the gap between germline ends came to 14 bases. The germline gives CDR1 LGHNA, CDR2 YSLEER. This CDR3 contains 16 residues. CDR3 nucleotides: TGCGCCAGCAGCCAAGATCGAGAGGACCTTCACTATGGCTACACCTTC. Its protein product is CASSQDREDLHYGYTF.

The CDR3 spells CASSLPRLAGNEQFF. CDR3 nucleotides: TGTGCCAGCAGCTTACCCCGACTAGCCGGAAATGAGCAGTTCTTC. The V call is TRBV13, the J call TRBJ2-1; 7 nucleotides line up with TRBD2. Trimming cost V 2 bases and J 7 bases; bases outside gene matches: 8. CDR1 is PRHDT, CDR2 FYEKMQ, per germline (reference sequence). This CDR3 has 15 amino acids. Complete variable domain (other parts from reference TRBV13 and TRBJ2-1): AAGVIQSPRHLIKEKRETATLKCYPIPRHDTVYWYQQGPGQDPQFLISFYEKMQSDKGSIPDRFSAQQFSDYHSELNMSSLELGDSALYFCASSLPRLAGNEQFFGPGTRLTVL.

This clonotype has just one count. CDR3 sequence (DNA): TGTGCCAGCAGTTCTAAGTTGGGATTTCCCTACGAGCAGTACTTC. Encoded protein: CASSSKLGFPYEQYF. The chain links TRBV12-3 or TRBV12-4 to TRBJ2-7; D call uncertain. Trimming took off 4 bases at V and 2 bases at J, with 15 bases between the two ends. The CDR3 spans 15 residues.

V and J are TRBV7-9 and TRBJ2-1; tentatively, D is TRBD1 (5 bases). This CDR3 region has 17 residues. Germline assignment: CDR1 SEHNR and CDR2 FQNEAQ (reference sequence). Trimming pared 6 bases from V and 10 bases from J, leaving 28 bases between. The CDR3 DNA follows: TGTGCCAGCAGTACTACCCGGGCAGGGTCACTTACATCGGAGCAGTTCTTC. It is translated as CASSTTRAGSLTSEQFF.

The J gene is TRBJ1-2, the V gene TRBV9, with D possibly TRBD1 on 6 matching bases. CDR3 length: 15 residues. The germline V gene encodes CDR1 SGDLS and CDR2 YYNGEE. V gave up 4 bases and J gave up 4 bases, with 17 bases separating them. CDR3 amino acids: CASSQLSRGLYGYTF. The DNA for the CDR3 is TGTGCCAGCAGCCAACTATCCAGGGGTCTCTATGGCTACACCTTC.

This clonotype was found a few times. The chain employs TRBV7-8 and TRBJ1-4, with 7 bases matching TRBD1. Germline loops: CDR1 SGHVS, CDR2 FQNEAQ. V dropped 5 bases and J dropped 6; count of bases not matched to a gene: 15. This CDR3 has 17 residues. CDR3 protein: CASSPSRGGFGDEKLFF. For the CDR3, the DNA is TGTGCCAGCAGCCCCTCCAGGGGGGGATTTGGGGATGAAAAACTGTTTTTT.

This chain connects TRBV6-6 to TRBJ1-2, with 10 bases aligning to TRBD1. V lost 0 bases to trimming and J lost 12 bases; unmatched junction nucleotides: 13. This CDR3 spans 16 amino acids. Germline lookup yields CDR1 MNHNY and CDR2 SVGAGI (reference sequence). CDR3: CASSYSRVGQGGGHTF. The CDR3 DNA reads TGTGCCAGCAGTTACTCGAGGGTTGGACAGGGGGGAGGCCACACCTTC.

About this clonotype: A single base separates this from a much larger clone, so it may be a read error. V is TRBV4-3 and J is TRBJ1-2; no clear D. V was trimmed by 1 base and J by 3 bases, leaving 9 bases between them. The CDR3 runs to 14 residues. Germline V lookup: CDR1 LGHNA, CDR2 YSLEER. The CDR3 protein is CASSQGRAYYGYTF. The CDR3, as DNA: TGCGCCAGCAGCCAAGGACGGGCCTACTATGGCTACACCTTC.

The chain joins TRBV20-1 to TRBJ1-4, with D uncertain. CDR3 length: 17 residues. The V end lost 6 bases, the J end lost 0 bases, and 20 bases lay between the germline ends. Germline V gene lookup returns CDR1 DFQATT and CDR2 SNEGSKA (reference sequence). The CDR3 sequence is CSAQRGSAASTNEKLFF. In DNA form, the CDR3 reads TGCAGTGCCCAACGGGGATCGGCAGCTTCAACTAATGAAAAACTGTTTTTT.

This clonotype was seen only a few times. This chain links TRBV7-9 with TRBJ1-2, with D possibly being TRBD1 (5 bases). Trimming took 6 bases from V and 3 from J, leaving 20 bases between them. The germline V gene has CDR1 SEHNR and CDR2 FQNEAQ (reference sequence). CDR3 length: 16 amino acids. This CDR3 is CASRSSEGTYDYGYTF. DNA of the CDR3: TGTGCCAGCAGGTCCTCGGAGGGGACGTACGACTATGGCTACACCTTC. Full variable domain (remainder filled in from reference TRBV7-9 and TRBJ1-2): DTGVSQNPRHKITKRGQNVTFRCDPISEHNRLYWYRQTLGQGPEFLTYFQNEAQLEKSRLLSDRFSAERPKGSFSTLEIQRTEQGDSAMYLCASRSSEGTYDYGYTFGSGTRLTVV.

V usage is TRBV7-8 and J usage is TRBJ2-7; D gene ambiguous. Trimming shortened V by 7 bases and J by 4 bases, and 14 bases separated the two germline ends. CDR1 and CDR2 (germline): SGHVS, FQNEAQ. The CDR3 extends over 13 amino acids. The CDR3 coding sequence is TGTGCCAGCACACCTACTTCCGGGTACGAGCAGTACTTC. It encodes CASTPTSGYEQYF.